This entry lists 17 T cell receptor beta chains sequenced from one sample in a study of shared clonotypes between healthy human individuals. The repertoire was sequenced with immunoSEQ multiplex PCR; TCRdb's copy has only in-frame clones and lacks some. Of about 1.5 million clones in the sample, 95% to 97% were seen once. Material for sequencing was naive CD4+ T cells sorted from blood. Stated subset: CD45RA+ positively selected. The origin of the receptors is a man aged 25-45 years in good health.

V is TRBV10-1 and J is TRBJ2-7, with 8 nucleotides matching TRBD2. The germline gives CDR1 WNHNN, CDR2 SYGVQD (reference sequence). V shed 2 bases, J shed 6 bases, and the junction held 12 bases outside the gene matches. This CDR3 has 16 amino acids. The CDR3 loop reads CASSEPNEREFCEQYF. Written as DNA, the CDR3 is TGCGCCAGCAGTGAGCCTAACGAGCGGGAGTTCTGCGAGCAGTACTTC.

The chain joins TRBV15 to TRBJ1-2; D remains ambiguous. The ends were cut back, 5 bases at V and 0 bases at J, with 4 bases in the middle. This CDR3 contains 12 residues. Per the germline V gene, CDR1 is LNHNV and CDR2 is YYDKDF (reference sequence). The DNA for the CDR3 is TGTGCCACCAGCCTAGCTAACTATGGCTACACCTTC. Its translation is CATSLANYGYTF.

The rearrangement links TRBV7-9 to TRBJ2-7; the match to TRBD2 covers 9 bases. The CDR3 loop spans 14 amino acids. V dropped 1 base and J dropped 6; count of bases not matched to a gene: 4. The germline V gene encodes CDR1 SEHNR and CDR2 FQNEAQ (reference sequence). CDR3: CASSLVAGVTEQYF. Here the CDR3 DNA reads TGTGCCAGCAGCTTAGTAGCGGGAGTGACCGAGCAGTACTTC. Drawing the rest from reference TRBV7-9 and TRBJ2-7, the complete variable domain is DTGVSQNPRHKITKRGQNVTFRCDPISEHNRLYWYRQTLGQGPEFLTYFQNEAQLEKSRLLSDRFSAERPKGSFSTLEIQRTEQGDSAMYLCASSLVAGVTEQYFGPGTRLTVT.

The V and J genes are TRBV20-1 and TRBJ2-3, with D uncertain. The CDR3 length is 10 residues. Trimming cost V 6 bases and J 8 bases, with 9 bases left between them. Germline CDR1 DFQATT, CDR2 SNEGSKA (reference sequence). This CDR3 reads CSAVWTTQYF. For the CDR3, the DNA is TGCAGTGCGGTGTGGACTACGCAGTATTTT.

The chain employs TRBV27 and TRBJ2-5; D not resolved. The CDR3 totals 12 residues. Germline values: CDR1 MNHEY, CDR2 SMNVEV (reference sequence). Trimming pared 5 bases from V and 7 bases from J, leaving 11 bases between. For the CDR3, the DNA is TGTGCCAGCAGTCGGTCCTTTGGGACCCAGTACTTC. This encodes CASSRSFGTQYF.

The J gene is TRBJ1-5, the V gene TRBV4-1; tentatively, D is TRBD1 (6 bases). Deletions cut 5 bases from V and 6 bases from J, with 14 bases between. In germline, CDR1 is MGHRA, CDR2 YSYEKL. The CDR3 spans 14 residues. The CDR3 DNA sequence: TGCGCCAGCAGCTCCCAGGGGAGTGGTCAGCCCCAGCATTTT. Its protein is CASSSQGSGQPQHF.

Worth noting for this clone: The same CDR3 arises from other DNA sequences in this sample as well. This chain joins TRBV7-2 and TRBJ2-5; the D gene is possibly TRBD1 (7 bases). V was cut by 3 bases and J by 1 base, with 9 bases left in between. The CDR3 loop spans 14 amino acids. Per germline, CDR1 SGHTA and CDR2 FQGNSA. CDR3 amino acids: CASSFQGGQETQYF. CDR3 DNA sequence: TGTGCCAGCAGCTTCCAGGGGGGCCAAGAGACCCAGTACTTC.

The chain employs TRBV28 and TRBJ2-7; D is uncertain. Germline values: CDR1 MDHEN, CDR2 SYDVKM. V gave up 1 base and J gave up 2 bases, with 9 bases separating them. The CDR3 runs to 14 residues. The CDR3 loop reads CASSLLGGPYEQYF. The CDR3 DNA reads TGTGCCAGCAGTTTATTGGGCGGTCCCTACGAGCAGTACTTC.

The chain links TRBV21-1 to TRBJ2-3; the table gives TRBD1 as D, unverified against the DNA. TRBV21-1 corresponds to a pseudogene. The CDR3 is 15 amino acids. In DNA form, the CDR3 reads TGTGCCAGCAGCAAAGGGTCCAGGGCGCCAGATACGCAGTATTTT. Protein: CASSKGSRAPDTQYF.

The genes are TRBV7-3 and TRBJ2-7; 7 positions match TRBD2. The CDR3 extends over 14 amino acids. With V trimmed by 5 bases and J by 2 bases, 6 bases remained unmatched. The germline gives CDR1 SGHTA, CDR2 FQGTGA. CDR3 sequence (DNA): TGTGCCAGCAGCCGGGGGGTTCCACCCTACGAGCAGTACTTC. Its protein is CASSRGVPPYEQYF. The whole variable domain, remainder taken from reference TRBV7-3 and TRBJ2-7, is GAGVSQTPSNKVTEKGKYVELRCDPISGHTALYWYRQSLGQGPEFLIYFQGTGAADDSGLPNDRFFAVRPEGSVSTLKIQRTERGDSAVYLCASSRGVPPYEQYFGPGTRLTVT.

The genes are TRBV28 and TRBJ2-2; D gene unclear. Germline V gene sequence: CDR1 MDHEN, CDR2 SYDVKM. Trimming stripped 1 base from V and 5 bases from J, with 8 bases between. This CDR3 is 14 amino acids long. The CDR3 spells CASSLLGRTGELFF. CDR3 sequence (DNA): TGTGCCAGCAGTTTATTAGGCAGGACCGGGGAGCTGTTTTTT.

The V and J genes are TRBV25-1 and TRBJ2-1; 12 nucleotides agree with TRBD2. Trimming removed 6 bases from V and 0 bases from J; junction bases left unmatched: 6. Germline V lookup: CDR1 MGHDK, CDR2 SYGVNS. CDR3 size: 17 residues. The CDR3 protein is CASRGLAGLSSYNEQFF. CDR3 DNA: TGTGCCAGCAGAGGACTAGCGGGACTGAGCTCCTACAATGAGCAGTTCTTC.

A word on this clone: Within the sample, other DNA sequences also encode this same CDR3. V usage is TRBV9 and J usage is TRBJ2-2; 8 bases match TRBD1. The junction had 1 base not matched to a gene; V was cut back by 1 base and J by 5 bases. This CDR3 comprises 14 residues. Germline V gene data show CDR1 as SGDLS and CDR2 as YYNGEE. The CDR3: CASSVQGATGELFF. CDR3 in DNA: TGTGCCAGCAGCGTACAGGGGGCAACCGGGGAGCTGTTTTTT.

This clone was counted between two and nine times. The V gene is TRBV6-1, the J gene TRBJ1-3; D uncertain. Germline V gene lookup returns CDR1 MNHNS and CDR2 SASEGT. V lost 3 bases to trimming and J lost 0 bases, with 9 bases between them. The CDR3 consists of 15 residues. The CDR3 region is CASSDFTDSGNTIYF. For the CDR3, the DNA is TGTGCCAGCAGTGATTTTACAGACTCTGGAAACACCATATATTTT.

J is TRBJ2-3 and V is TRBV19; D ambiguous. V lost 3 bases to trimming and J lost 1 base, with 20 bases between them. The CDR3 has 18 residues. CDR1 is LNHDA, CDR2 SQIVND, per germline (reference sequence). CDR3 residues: CASSIAPPGMVGTDTQYF. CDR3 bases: TGTGCCAGTAGTATTGCGCCTCCGGGCATGGTGGGCACAGATACGCAGTATTTT.

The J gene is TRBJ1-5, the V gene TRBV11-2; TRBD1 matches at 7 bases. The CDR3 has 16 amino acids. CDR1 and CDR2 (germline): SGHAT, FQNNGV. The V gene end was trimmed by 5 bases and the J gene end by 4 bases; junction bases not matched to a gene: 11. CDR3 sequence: CASSPSGQGGNQPQHF. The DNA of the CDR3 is TGTGCCAGCAGCCCATCGGGGCAGGGGGGGAATCAGCCCCAGCATTTT. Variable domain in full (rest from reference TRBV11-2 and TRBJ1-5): EAGVAQSPRYKIIEKRQSVAFWCNPISGHATLYWYQQILGQGPKLLIQFQNNGVVDDSQLPKDRFSAERLKGVDSTLKIQPAKLEDSAVYLCASSPSGQGGNQPQHFGDGTRLSIL.

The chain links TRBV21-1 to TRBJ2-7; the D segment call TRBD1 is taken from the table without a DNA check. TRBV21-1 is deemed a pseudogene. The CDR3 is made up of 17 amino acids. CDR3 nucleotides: TGTGCCAGCAGCAAAGTTTGCTTGGTACAGGGGCAGTACGAGCAGTACTTC. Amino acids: CASSKVCLVQGQYEQYF.